These 7 T cell receptor beta chains came from one sample sequenced in a study of blood T cell repertoires in COVID-19. Produced via immunoSEQ multiplex PCR; TCRdb's table is partial and in-frame only. The sample has some 190,000 clones, approximately 80% seen once; the top ten hold 14%. The sample consisted of PBMCs or T cells enriched from blood (not recorded which). Receptor source: a man aged 55 to 70 who had been exposed to COVID-19.

This chain uses TRBV9 with TRBJ2-3; 10 bases fit TRBD2. This CDR3 spans 17 amino acids. Germline CDR1 and CDR2: SGDLS and YYNGEE. Trimming took 3 bases from V and 6 from J; bases not matched to a gene: 13. The CDR3 sequence is CASSDGTSAARGDTQYF. DNA of the CDR3: TGTGCCAGCAGCGATGGGACTAGCGCGGCTCGAGGGGATACGCAGTATTTT.

This sequence joins TRBV7-2 and TRBJ2-5, with no clear D. The CDR3 is 16 amino acids. Germline values: CDR1 SGHTA, CDR2 FQGNSA. V lost 0 bases to trimming and J lost 3 bases, with 14 bases between them. CDR3 DNA sequence: TGTGCCAGCAGCTTAGCGCTTACAGCTTTGGAAGAGACCCAGTACTTC. Translation gives CASSLALTALEETQYF.

This chain joins TRBV14 and TRBJ2-3; D remains ambiguous. The CDR3 totals 11 residues. Trimming removed 2 bases at V and 6 bases at J, with 3 bases between. The germline V gene has CDR1 SGHDN and CDR2 FVKESK. Here the CDR3 reads CASSQRDTQYF. The CDR3, as DNA: TGTGCCAGCAGCCAACGGGATACGCAGTATTTT. Full variable domain (missing parts from reference TRBV14 and TRBJ2-3): EAGVTQFPSHSVIEKGQTVTLRCDPISGHDNLYWYRRVMGKEIKFLLHFVKESKQDESGMPNNRFLAERTGGTYSTLKVQPAELEDSGVYFCASSQRDTQYFGPGTRLTVL.

The gene calls are TRBV15 and TRBJ1-5; 7 bases align to TRBD1. V lost 2 bases and J lost 7; bases outside the gene matches: 8. CDR1 LNHNV and CDR2 YYDKDF come from the germline V gene (reference sequence). The CDR3 runs 15 residues. The CDR3 loop is CATSRSTGAAQPQHF. CDR3 DNA: TGTGCCACCAGCAGAAGTACAGGGGCGGCCCAGCCCCAGCATTTT.

The chain is built from TRBV7-2 and TRBJ1-6; the match to TRBD1 covers 7 bases. V lost 2 bases to trimming and J lost 10 bases; unmatched junction nucleotides: 8. The germline gives CDR1 SGHTA, CDR2 FQGNSA. The length of the CDR3 is 15 residues. In nucleotides, the CDR3 is TGTGCCAGCAGCTTAAGGCGACAGGGCGGGTCACCCCTCCACTTT. This sequence encodes CASSLRRQGGSPLHF.

V usage is TRBV5-1 and J usage is TRBJ1-1; 9 positions agree with TRBD1. There are 14 residues in the CDR3. Trimming took 7 bases from V and 1 from J; bases not matched to a gene: 5. The germline gives CDR1 SGHRS, CDR2 YFSETQ. CDR3 residues: CASGRGQGNTEAFF. The DNA for the CDR3 is TGCGCCAGCGGCCGGGGACAGGGGAACACTGAAGCTTTCTTT.

The chain links TRBV11-2 to TRBJ1-1; D remains ambiguous. The CDR3 is made up of 14 amino acids. V lost 2 bases and J 5 bases, leaving 12 bases between the germline ends. Germline CDR1 SGHAT, CDR2 FQNNGV. Here the CDR3 reads CASSLRLDGTEAFF. Written as DNA, the CDR3 is TGTGCCAGCAGCTTAAGACTAGACGGGACTGAAGCTTTCTTT. The full variable domain, completed using reference TRBV11-2 and TRBJ1-1, is EAGVAQSPRYKIIEKRQSVAFWCNPISGHATLYWYQQILGQGPKLLIQFQNNGVVDDSQLPKDRFSAERLKGVDSTLKIQPAKLEDSAVYLCASSLRLDGTEAFFGQGTRLTVV.